This entry describes one TCR beta chain. This specimen comes from a study of blood T cell repertoires in COVID-19. TCRdb's table, derived via immunoSEQ multiplex PCR, lists solely in-frame clones and lacks some. The sample includes 200,000 to 300,000 clones, 86% of them seen just once. This CDR3 contains 12 residues. V dropped 5 bases and J dropped 14; count of bases not matched to a gene: 8. The chain combines TRBV12-3 or TRBV12-4 with TRBJ1-4; 7 bases are a match to TRBD1. Sequences were obtained from peripheral blood. This sequence originates from a man under 40 with active or convalescent COVID-19. This CDR3 is CASSTLQGRLFF. The CDR3 DNA sequence: TGTGCCAGCAGTACACTACAGGGGAGGCTGTTTTTT.